This TCR beta chain stems from a study of persistence of HIV-infected CD4 T cells. On the study more broadly: Blood samples, up to about 200 mL, came from multiple time points, except two leukapheresis donors sampled once.

To note about this clone: Antigen unknown.

The stimulus was an HIV-1 Gag 15-mer peptide pool, 0.85 to 1 ug/peptide/mL. CD40L/CD69 double-negative CD45RO-high memory CD4+ T cells were collected. Donors had CD4+ T cell counts above 400 cells/uL and were CMV-seropositive. PBMCs were depleted of CD8+ T cells before stimulation. The immunoSEQ assay was version 4, run in survey mode. Generated by immunoSEQ multiplex PCR, the TCRdb table keeps only in-frame clones and is missing some. The profile shows roughly 32,000 clones, roughly four fifths of them singletons. The germline CDR1 and CDR2 sequences are DFQATT and SNEGSKA (reference sequence). The V end was cut by 3 bases, the J end by 0 bases, with 9 bases between. The CDR3 contains 14 residues.

This chain joins TRBV20-1 and TRBJ1-5; D remains unclear. The sequence was obtained from an adult woman with HIV who was CMV-seropositive. The specimen comprised CD4+ T cells sorted from PBMCs after approximately 19-hour stimulation, sampled from a patient who received antiretroviral therapy. CDR3 sequence: CSASGWDSNQPQHF. CDR3 nucleotide sequence: TGCAGTGCTAGTGGTTGGGATAGCAATCAGCCCCAGCATTTT.